Listed here are 6 T cell receptor beta chains from one sample, sequenced in a study of blood T cell repertoires in COVID-19. Repertoires were generated with immunoSEQ multiplex PCR, while TCRdb's copy carries only in-frame clones and drops some. The data hold about 34,000 clones, with around 73% observed a single time. Sequenced material: peripheral blood. The origin of the receptors is a woman aged 55 to 70 with acute or convalescent COVID-19.

The CDR3 DNA is TGTGCCAGCAGTTATCAAGGTCTAGCGGCTTACGAGCAGTACTTC. Translation: CASSYQGLAAYEQYF. The chain employs TRBV6-5 and TRBJ2-7; 7 bases agree with TRBD2. The CDR3 contains 15 residues. The ends lost 3 bases at V and 4 bases at J; junction bases unmatched: 9. Germline CDR1 is MNHEY and CDR2 is SVGAGI.

This clone appeared a few times. J is TRBJ1-5 and V is TRBV10-3; maybe TRBD1 (5 bases). V was clipped by 10 bases and J by 2 bases, with 12 bases between them. Germline V CDR1 and CDR2: ENHRY, SYGVKD. CDR3 length equals 13 residues. The CDR3 DNA is TGTGCCACCCAGGGTTCGGGCAATCAGCCCCAGCATTTT. Translation gives CATQGSGNQPQHF.

The V call is TRBV7-9, the J call TRBJ1-6; 9 positions match TRBD1. J gave up 6 bases and V 5 bases, and 5 bases lay outside the gene matches. The CDR3 is 15 residues long. Germline CDR1 reads SEHNR; CDR2 reads FQNEAQ (reference sequence). The chain's CDR3 is CASSRTTGGNSPLHF. Here the CDR3 DNA reads TGTGCCAGCAGCCGAACGACAGGGGGTAATTCACCCCTCCACTTT.

In its sample, this clone was seen a few times. The chain employs TRBV10-3 and TRBJ1-2, with D maybe TRBD1 (5 bases). CDR3 length: 16 amino acids. V lost 0 bases and J 1 base, leaving 12 bases between the germline ends. Germline CDR1 reads ENHRY; CDR2 reads SYGVKD. The CDR3 DNA reads as TGTGCCATCAGTGAGTCAGAGAACAGGTTTAACTATGGCTACACCTTC. This translates into CAISESENRFNYGYTF.

This clone was seen a single time. The rearrangement joins TRBV4-2 to TRBJ2-7; 9 nucleotides line up with TRBD2. This CDR3 region has 18 residues. With V trimmed by 0 bases and J by 2 bases, 11 bases remained unmatched. The germline gives CDR1 LGHNA, CDR2 YNFKEQ. CDR3 protein: CASSQDLGGLALTYEQYF. The CDR3 nucleotides are TGTGCCAGCAGCCAAGATTTGGGAGGACTAGCGTTAACCTACGAGCAGTACTTC.

The chain uses TRBV27 and TRBJ1-1; D not resolved. The CDR3 runs to 15 residues. Trimming stripped 0 bases from V and 0 bases from J, with 8 bases between. Per the germline V gene, CDR1 is MNHEY and CDR2 is SMNVEV (reference sequence). CDR3: CASSLSAGMNTEAFF. CDR3 nucleotide sequence: TGTGCCAGCAGTTTATCAGCGGGAATGAACACTGAAGCTTTCTTT.